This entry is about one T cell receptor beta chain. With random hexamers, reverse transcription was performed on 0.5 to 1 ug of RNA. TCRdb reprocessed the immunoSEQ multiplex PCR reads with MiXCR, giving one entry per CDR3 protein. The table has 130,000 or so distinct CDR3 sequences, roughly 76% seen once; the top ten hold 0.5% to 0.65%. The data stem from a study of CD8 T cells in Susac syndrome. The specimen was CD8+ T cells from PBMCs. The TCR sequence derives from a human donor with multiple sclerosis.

In DNA form, the CDR3 reads TGTGCCAGCAGCTTGAATTATGAAAAACTGTTTTTT. Protein: CASSLNYEKLFF. This chain uses TRBV7-2 with TRBJ1-4; D is unclear. Trimming took 3 bases from V and 6 from J, leaving 5 bases between them. The CDR3 loop spans 12 amino acids. CDR1 is SGHTA, CDR2 FQGNSA, per germline. Filled out from reference TRBV7-2 and TRBJ1-4, the complete variable domain reads GAGVSQSPSNKVTEKGKDVELRCDPISGHTALYWYRQSLGQGLEFLIYFQGNSAPDKSGLPSDRFSAERTGGSVSTLTIQRTQQEDSAVYLCASSLNYEKLFFGSGTQLSVL.